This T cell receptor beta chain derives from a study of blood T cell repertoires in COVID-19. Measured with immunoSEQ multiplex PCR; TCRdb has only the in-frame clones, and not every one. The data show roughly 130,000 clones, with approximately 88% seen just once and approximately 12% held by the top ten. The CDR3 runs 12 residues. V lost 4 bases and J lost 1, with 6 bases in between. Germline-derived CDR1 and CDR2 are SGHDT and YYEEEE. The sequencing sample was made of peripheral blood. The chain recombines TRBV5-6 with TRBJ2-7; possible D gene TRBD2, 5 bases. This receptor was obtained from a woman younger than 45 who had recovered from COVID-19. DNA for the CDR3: TGTGCCAGCAGCGAGGGATCCTACGAGCAGTACTTC. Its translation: CASSEGSYEQYF. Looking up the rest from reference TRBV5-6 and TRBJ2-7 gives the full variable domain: DAGVTQSPTHLIKTRGQQVTLRCSPKSGHDTVSWYQQALGQGPQFIFQYYEEEERQRGNFPDRFSGHQFPNYSSELNVNALLLGDSALYLCASSEGSYEQYFGPGTRLTVT.